The rows below give T cell receptor beta chains drawn from one sample of a study of blood T cell repertoires in COVID-19. Clones were read by immunoSEQ multiplex PCR, and TCRdb kept only the in-frame ones, dropping some. The sample includes fewer than 120,000 clones, over 65% of them seen just once. Specimen: peripheral blood. The receptors derive from a woman of 80 years or more with acute or convalescent COVID-19. CDR3s include the opening cysteine and the closing phenylalanine or tryptophan. A D gene is named only where the DNA matches it firmly. Not every row has a clone size; where given, it reads once, few, many or a size class.

J gene | D gene | clone size | V gene | CDR3 protein | CDR3 DNA
TRBJ1-2 | - | - | TRBV28 | CASSLPRVSPYGYTF | TGTGCCAGCAGTTTACCCAGGGTCTCCCCCTATGGCTACACCTTC
TRBJ2-3 | - | few | TRBV6-1 | CASSEAQGTDTQYF | TGTGCCAGCAGTGAAGCGCAGGGGACAGATACGCAGTATTTT
TRBJ2-7 | - | once | TRBV5-1 | CASSPPTDSYEQYF | TGCGCCAGCAGCCCGCCGACAGACTCCTACGAGCAGTACTTC
TRBJ1-3 | - | - | TRBV19 | CASSIAYTIYF | TGTGCCAGTAGTATAGCGTACACCATATATTTT
TRBJ2-7 | TRBD2 | once | TRBV6-5 | CASRAASGSVYEQYF | TGTGCCAGCAGAGCCGCTAGCGGGAGCGTCTACGAGCAGTACTTC
TRBJ2-5 | - | - | TRBV5-1 | CASSLLPGQQETQYF | TGCGCCAGCAGCTTGCTACCGGGACAACAAGAGACCCAGTACTTC
TRBJ1-3 | - | - | TRBV5-1 | CASSSEGNTIYF | TGCGCCAGCAGCTCAGAAGGAAACACCATATATTTT
TRBJ2-3 | TRBD1 | - | TRBV3-1/TRBV3-2 | CASSRNRDRATDTQYF | TGTGCCAGCAGCCGAAATCGGGACAGGGCTACAGATACGCAGTATTTT
TRBJ1-6 | TRBD1 | - | TRBV28 | CATGPTGANSPLHF | TGTGCCACCGGCCCCACAGGGGCCAATTCACCCCTCCACTTT
TRBJ2-1 | - | - | TRBV20-1 | CSASELARSPSNEQFF | TGCAGTGCTAGTGAATTGGCTAGGTCTCCCTCCAATGAGCAGTTCTTC
TRBJ1-5 | TRBD1 | - | TRBV4-3 | CASSQESPGTGDSQPQHF | TGCGCCAGCAGCCAAGAGAGCCCCGGGACAGGGGATAGTCAGCCCCAGCATTTT
TRBJ2-3 | - | few | TRBV7-8 | CASSLRQPLVTDTQYF | TGTGCCAGCAGCTTACGACAGCCCTTAGTCACAGATACGCAGTATTTT
TRBJ2-5 | - | - | TRBV18 | CASSGPTGGQETQYF | TGTGCCAGCTCAGGGCCTACAGGAGGGCAAGAGACCCAGTACTTC
TRBJ2-7 | TRBD2 | - | TRBV5-1 | CASSFTTSGSYEQYF | TGCGCCAGCAGCTTCACGACTAGCGGATCCTACGAGCAGTACTTC
TRBJ1-2 | - | once | TRBV2 | CASSLTEGYGYTF | TGTGCCAGCAGCCTCACGGAGGGCTATGGCTACACCTTC
TRBJ1-4 | - | - | TRBV7-2 | CASSPLRTNEKLFF | TGTGCCAGCAGCCCTCTGAGAACTAATGAAAAACTGTTTTTT
TRBJ2-2 | - | once | TRBV5-1 | CASNPGNTGELFF | TGCGCCAGCAACCCGGGGAACACCGGGGAGCTGTTTTTT
TRBJ2-1 | TRBD2 | - | TRBV5-1 | CASSLTSGAPGEQFF | TGCGCCAGCAGCTTGACTAGCGGGGCCCCGGGGGAGCAGTTCTTC
TRBJ1-3 | TRBD1 | - | TRBV2 | CASTQRTGGRKGNTIYF | TGTGCCAGCACTCAACGGACAGGGGGCCGCAAAGGAAACACCATATATTTT
TRBJ2-7 | TRBD1 | - | TRBV5-5 | CASSLTGAAYEQYF | TGTGCCAGCAGCTTAACAGGGGCGGCCTACGAGCAGTACTTC
TRBJ2-5 | - | - | TRBV4-1 | CASSRGLQETQYF | TGCGCCAGCAGCCGGGGACTCCAAGAGACCCAGTACTTC
TRBJ2-3 | TRBD2 | - | TRBV19 | CASSTLLAETDTQYF | TGTGCCAGTAGTACTCTCCTAGCGGAAACAGATACGCAGTATTTT
TRBJ2-3 | - | few | TRBV2 | CASSEARRTDTQYF | TGTGCCAGCAGTGAAGCGCGGAGGACAGATACGCAGTATTTT
TRBJ2-2 | TRBD2 | few | TRBV9 | CASSDGLAGWTGELFF | TGTGCCAGCAGCGACGGACTAGCGGGATGGACCGGGGAGCTGTTTTTT
TRBJ2-7 | TRBD1 | few | TRBV6-5 | CASSYSGTGVGYEQYF | TGTGCCAGCAGTTACTCCGGGACAGGGGTGGGCTACGAGCAGTACTTC
TRBJ2-3 | - | once | TRBV4-3 | CASSQDTSPNRVFTDTQYF | TGCGCCAGCAGCCAAGATACCTCCCCTAACAGGGTATTCACAGATACGCAGTATTTT
TRBJ1-4 | - | - | TRBV19 | CASSQGLGEKLFF | TGTGCCAGTAGCCAGGGGTTGGGTGAAAAACTGTTTTTT
TRBJ2-5 | TRBD1 | few | TRBV7-8 | CASSPKDRAETQYF | TGTGCCAGCAGCCCCAAGGACAGGGCTGAGACCCAGTACTTC
TRBJ2-7 | TRBD2 | - | TRBV6-4 | CASSEHRTSGPRSSGYEQYF | TGTGCCAGCAGTGAACATCGGACTAGCGGCCCCCGAAGTAGTGGCTACGAGCAGTACTTC
TRBJ1-4 | - | - | TRBV6-5 | CASSYDSSATNEKLFF | TGTGCCAGCAGTTACGACAGTTCTGCAACTAATGAAAAACTGTTTTTT
TRBJ2-3 | - | - | TRBV30 | CAWSNSGDTQYF | TGTGCCTGGAGTAATAGCGGAGATACGCAGTATTTT